The 25 T cell receptor beta chains in this list originate from one sample, sequenced in a study of a mutant IDH1 vaccine in newly diagnosed glioma (dated by TCRdb to the early 2020s). Preparation of the library involved the immunoSEQ multiplex PCR assay. The table was pulled from immuneACCESS by TCRdb, which kept in-frame rearrangements only. Such tables lose some clones; where checked, under half of the loss comes from unresolved V genes, and the rest has no known cause. The sample includes roughly 120,000 clones, with around 77% observed a single time. The ten largest clones represent approximately 5% of the sample. According to the study, the label for this sample's time point signals: week 11, during vaccination. Every vaccine dose consisted of 300 ug of a 20-mer mutant IDH1 peptide in Montanide, administered subcutaneously together with topical imiquimod. Antigens for these TCRs are unknown.

The sample in question was PBMCs, obtained from a glioma patient whose treatment included an IDH1 peptide vaccine. These receptors were obtained from a middle-aged man with glioma.

This clone has just one count. Other DNA sequences from this sample encode an identical CDR3 as well. The chain recombines TRBV5-6 with TRBJ1-2; 10 nucleotides line up with TRBD1. V lost 4 bases to trimming and J lost 8 bases; unmatched junction nucleotides: 8. There are 14 residues in the CDR3. Germline CDR1 reads SGHDT; CDR2 reads YYEEEE. As DNA, the CDR3 is TGTGCCAGCAGCAGGGACAGGGGTGGTGCGGGCTACACCTTC. Translating gives CASSRDRGGAGYTF. The full variable domain, completed using reference TRBV5-6 and TRBJ1-2, is DAGVTQSPTHLIKTRGQQVTLRCSPKSGHDTVSWYQQALGQGPQFIFQYYEEEERQRGNFPDRFSGHQFPNYSSELNVNALLLGDSALYLCASSRDRGGAGYTFGSGTRLTVV.

J is TRBJ1-2 and V is TRBV6-5; TRBD1 might be the D (6 bases). Per the germline V gene, CDR1 is MNHEY and CDR2 is SVGAGI. Trimming stripped 4 bases from V and 7 bases from J, with 19 bases between. The length of the CDR3 is 15 residues. CDR3 sequence (DNA): TGTGCCAGCAGTTTCCAGAGCCGGGGGGCATCTGGCTACACCTTC. It translates to CASSFQSRGASGYTF.

The chain has TRBV29-1 and TRBJ2-5, with D unclear. Per the germline V gene, CDR1 is SQVTM and CDR2 is ANQGSEA. The CDR3 runs 13 residues. V lost 3 bases to trimming and J lost 2 bases, with 10 bases between them. The CDR3 spells CSVENVSQETQYF. CDR3 DNA: TGCAGCGTTGAGAACGTATCGCAAGAGACCCAGTACTTC.

This sequence joins TRBV29-1 and TRBJ1-1, with TRBD1 as a possible D gene (6 bases). The germline CDR1 and CDR2 sequences are SQVTM and ANQGSEA. With 6 bases removed from V and 0 bases from J, the gap between germline ends came to 11 bases. The CDR3 has 13 residues. The CDR3 region is CSVVDSLNTEAFF. The CDR3 DNA reads as TGCAGCGTCGTGGACAGCTTGAACACTGAAGCTTTCTTT.

The chain has TRBV19 and TRBJ1-5; 8 bases are shared with TRBD1. The germline CDR1 and CDR2 sequences are LNHDA and SQIVND (reference sequence). V trimming: 10 bases; J trimming: 5 bases; junction bases outside the gene matches: 16. The CDR3 has 16 residues. As DNA, the CDR3 is TGTGCCACCATCGACAGGGGTAAGGACAAGGATCAGCCCCAGCATTTT. It is translated as CATIDRGKDKDQPQHF.

J is TRBJ2-2 and V is TRBV18; weak D call: TRBD2 (6 bases). V gave up 4 bases and J gave up 5 bases, with 11 bases separating them. Per germline, CDR1 KGHSH and CDR2 LQKENI. The CDR3 runs to 14 residues. The CDR3 here is CASSLAGRTGELFF. For the CDR3, the DNA is TGTGCCAGCTCACTGGCGGGACGGACCGGGGAGCTGTTTTTT.

This chain connects TRBV12-1 to TRBJ2-7; the table's D call of TRBD1 was not tested on the DNA. TRBV12-1 is labeled a pseudogene. The CDR3 spans 16 residues. In DNA, the CDR3 is TGTGCCAGCAGCCCCATAGAGGGCAGGGGGTCCTACGAGCAGTACTTC. Translated, it gives CASSPIEGRGSYEQYF.

This chain uses TRBV15 with TRBJ2-5; no firm D call. The J call may be faulty, since TRBJ2-7 better matches the DNA end. CDR3 size: 11 residues. Germline CDR1 is LNHNV and CDR2 is YYDKDF (reference sequence). CDR3 region: CATSRDDEQYF. The CDR3 region has the DNA TGTGCCACCAGCAGAGATGACGAGCAGTACTTC.

The rearrangement links TRBV27 to TRBJ2-3, with D uncertain. Germline CDR1 MNHEY, CDR2 SMNVEV (reference sequence). V shed 8 bases and J shed 2 bases, with 8 bases lying between them. CDR3 length: 12 residues. CDR3 in DNA: TGTGCCAGCTCCAGGTACACAGATACGCAGTATTTT. Translated, it gives CASSRYTDTQYF.

The chain employs TRBV10-3 and TRBJ2-2; 9 nucleotides match TRBD2. Germline assignment: CDR1 ENHRY and CDR2 SYGVKD. This CDR3 region has 14 residues. Trimming took 7 bases from V and 4 from J; bases not matched to a gene: 4. The CDR3 bases are TGTGCCATCAAGCGGGAGGCCCCCACCGGGGAGCTGTTTTTT. The encoded protein is CAIKREAPTGELFF.

The rearrangement joins TRBV10-3 to TRBJ1-5; possible D gene TRBD1, 5 bases. Germline CDR1 reads ENHRY; CDR2 reads SYGVKD. V lost 3 bases, J lost 0 bases, and 12 bases lay in between. The length of the CDR3 is 16 residues. The DNA of the CDR3 is TGTGCCATCAGTGAAGAGGGACGGAATAGCAATCAGCCCCAGCATTTT. Its translation is CAISEEGRNSNQPQHF.

The J gene is TRBJ2-6, the V gene TRBV19, with 8 bases aligning to TRBD1. With V trimmed by 4 bases and J by 0 bases, 5 bases remained unmatched. Germline V gene lookup returns CDR1 LNHDA and CDR2 SQIVND (reference sequence). The CDR3 runs to 17 residues. The CDR3 loop is CASSTSTGGSGANVLTF. The CDR3 coding sequence is TGTGCCAGTAGTACCTCAACAGGGGGCTCTGGGGCCAACGTCCTGACTTTC.

This chain connects TRBV5-1 to TRBJ2-2, with D perhaps matching TRBD2 (7 bases). Looked up from germline, CDR1 is SGHRS and CDR2 is YFSETQ. V was clipped by 4 bases and J by 7 bases, with 17 bases between them. The CDR3 has 15 residues. CDR3 region: CASSHAPGEGGELFF. The DNA for the CDR3 is TGCGCCAGCAGCCATGCTCCAGGGGAGGGCGGGGAGCTGTTTTTT.

As to this clone: Being one base from a much bigger clone, this may be a read error. The rearrangement links TRBV27 to TRBJ2-6; D is unresolved. There are 14 residues in the CDR3. Germline V gene sequence: CDR1 MNHEY, CDR2 SMNVEV (reference sequence). V was pared by 4 bases and J by 0 bases, with 4 bases between. Here the CDR3 reads CASSSRSGANVLTF. In DNA, the CDR3 is TGTGCCAGCAGTTCCCGCTCTGGGGCCAACGTCCTGACTTTC.

The gene calls are TRBV9 and TRBJ2-2; D assignment may be TRBD1 or TRBD2 (6 bases each). This CDR3 is built from 15 residues. CDR1 SGDLS and CDR2 YYNGEE come from the germline V gene. The V and J ends lost 1 base and 6 bases respectively, with 13 bases between them. The CDR3 sequence: CASSVYGGGSGELFF. CDR3 coding DNA: TGTGCCAGCAGCGTATACGGAGGGGGTTCCGGGGAGCTGTTTTTT.

The rearrangement uses TRBV4-3 and TRBJ2-1; TRBD2 agrees at 9 bases. J lost 6 bases, V lost 0 bases, and 6 bases had no gene match. CDR3 length: 16 residues. The V gene's germline CDR1 is LGHNA and CDR2 YSLEER. DNA for the CDR3: TGCGCCAGCAGCCAAGATCTGGGCGGGAGGGTCAATGAGCAGTTCTTC. This gives the protein CASSQDLGGRVNEQFF.

This chain joins TRBV12-5 and TRBJ2-1, with 8 bases aligning to TRBD1. V lost 4 bases to trimming and J lost 2 bases; unmatched junction nucleotides: 7. The germline V gene has CDR1 LGHNT and CDR2 FRNRAP. The CDR3 contains 16 residues. The CDR3 DNA reads as TGTGCTAGTGGTTCAACCCAGGGGGCTGCCTACAATGAGCAGTTCTTC. Translating gives CASGSTQGAAYNEQFF.

This clone was found once. The rearrangement uses TRBV5-6 and TRBJ2-1; D is possibly TRBD1 (8 bases). Germline V gene lookup returns CDR1 SGHDT and CDR2 YYEEEE. V dropped 4 bases and J dropped 5 bases, with 16 bases sitting between them. CDR3 length: 15 residues. The CDR3 reads CASSRQGREDNEQFF. The CDR3 DNA follows: TGTGCCAGCAGCCGACAGGGGAGGGAAGACAATGAGCAGTTCTTC.

J is TRBJ1-1 and V is TRBV6-5; 7 bases fit TRBD1. Germline trimming cut 10 bases from V and 5 bases from J; bases unmatched to any gene: 10. Germline V gene sequence: CDR1 MNHEY, CDR2 SVGAGI. This CDR3 is 13 amino acids long. The CDR3 DNA is TGTGCCACCGAAAATGAGGGGGCGACTGAAGCTTTCTTT. Translation gives CATENEGATEAFF.

The chain links TRBV19 to TRBJ2-3, with 7 positions matching TRBD2. Germline loops: CDR1 LNHDA, CDR2 SQIVND (reference sequence). V was clipped by 7 bases and J by 2 bases; unmatched bases: 24. The CDR3 loop spans 20 amino acids. For the CDR3, the DNA is TGTGCCAGTACCCTCCCCACTGAATTTGGGACTACAGATACCACAGATACGCAGTATTTT. Its protein is CASTLPTEFGTTDTTDTQYF. The full variable domain, rest sourced from reference TRBV19 and TRBJ2-3, is DGGITQSPKYLFRKEGQNVTLSCEQNLNHDAMYWYRQDPGQGLRLIYYSQIVNDFQKGDIAEGYSVSREKKESFPLTVTSAQKNPTAFYLCASTLPTEFGTTDTTDTQYFGPGTRLTVL.

The rearrangement joins TRBV18 to TRBJ2-1; 8 bases line up with TRBD2. The J segment lost 2 bases and the V segment lost 9 bases, leaving 6 bases of the junction unmatched. The CDR3 is made up of 14 amino acids. The germline V gene encodes CDR1 KGHSH and CDR2 LQKENI. The CDR3 region has the DNA TGTGCCAGTCTAGCGGGCGGGACCTACAATGAGCAGTTCTTC. As protein: CASLAGGTYNEQFF.

This clone was recorded once. The chain employs TRBV4-3 and TRBJ2-7, with no clear D. This CDR3 has 14 amino acids. Germline V gives CDR1 LGHNA, CDR2 YSLEER. The V and J ends lost 1 base and 2 bases respectively, with 9 bases between them. DNA for the CDR3: TGCGCCAGCAGCCAAGCATATACTACCTACGAGCAGTACTTC. Amino acids: CASSQAYTTYEQYF.

J is TRBJ1-4 and V is TRBV9, with a tentative D call TRBD1 (6 bases). CDR1 SGDLS and CDR2 YYNGEE come from the germline V gene. The length of the CDR3 is 14 residues. Deletions cut 0 bases from V and 8 bases from J, with 11 bases between. This CDR3 is CASSVGRGGEKLFF. CDR3 coding DNA: TGTGCCAGCAGCGTAGGAAGGGGGGGCGAAAAACTGTTTTTT.

The CDR3 DNA follows: TGCAGCGTAAGTTGGGACACTGAAGCTTTCTTT. It translates to CSVSWDTEAFF. The chain is built from TRBV29-1 and TRBJ1-1, with D unclear. There are 11 residues in the CDR3. The V end lost 6 bases, the J end lost 3 bases, and 8 bases lay between the germline ends. CDR1 is SQVTM and CDR2 is ANQGSEA in the germline V gene.

CDR3 bases: TGTGCCGCAGACTGGACTTTCCAAGAGACCCAGTACTTC. It yields the protein CAADWTFQETQYF. V gene TRBV6-5 combines with J gene TRBJ2-5, with D perhaps TRBD2 (5 bases). This CDR3 is built from 13 residues. The V gene lost 11 bases and the J gene lost 1 base, with 14 bases spanning the gap. Germline CDR1 and CDR2: MNHEY and SVGAGI.